These 26 T cell receptor beta chains originate from one sample sequenced in a study of CD8 T cells in ankylosing spondylitis. Study-wide points: A TCR beta motif made of eight highly homologous variants seemed typical of ankylosing spondylitis blood.

A single record per CDR3 protein comes from TCRdb applying MiXCR to the 5' RACE reads. The sample lists 800,000 to 900,000 distinct CDR3 sequences; 10% to 15% were seen once. These receptors lack a known antigen. The specimen sequenced was blood, either unsorted or a sorted T cell fraction (not recorded which). These receptors were collected from a male donor with ankylosing spondylitis.

This clonotype showed up just a few times. The chain combines TRBV28 with TRBJ2-7; 8 bases align to TRBD1. V was pared by 6 bases and J by 6 bases, with 10 bases of the junction left unmatched. Germline CDR1 reads MDHEN; CDR2 reads SYDVKM. CDR3 length: 14 amino acids. The CDR3 protein is CASRGTGLASEQYF. The CDR3 DNA is TGTGCCAGCAGGGGGACAGGTTTGGCGTCCGAGCAGTACTTC.

The V gene is TRBV7-2, the J gene TRBJ2-3; 10 bases are a match to TRBD1. Trimming at V came to 5 bases and at J to 3 bases, leaving 5 bases not matched to a gene. Germline V gene sequence: CDR1 SGHTA, CDR2 FQGNSA. This CDR3 contains 15 residues. The CDR3 loop is CASSLGTGETDTQYF. The CDR3 region has the DNA TGTGCCAGCAGCCTAGGGACAGGGGAGACAGATACGCAGTATTTT.

The table lists this clonotype with a few counts. This chain uses TRBV9 with TRBJ1-2; D not certain. This CDR3 has 14 residues. Germline CDR1 is SGDLS and CDR2 is YYNGEE. V was trimmed by 3 bases and J by 8 bases, leaving 17 bases between them. The DNA for the CDR3 is TGTGCCAGCAGCGCGAACCGGGCCTCCGTCGGCTACACCTTC. Translation: CASSANRASVGYTF.

Ten or more counts support this clonotype. CDR3 protein: CSAAGWASGSGETQYF. For the CDR3, the DNA is TGCAGCGCCGCAGGTTGGGCTAGCGGGAGTGGGGAGACCCAGTACTTC. The V gene is TRBV29-1, the J gene TRBJ2-5; 10 bases match TRBD2. CDR3 size: 16 residues. In germline, CDR1 is SQVTM, CDR2 ANQGSEA. V lost 7 bases and J lost 5; bases outside the gene matches: 16.

This rearrangement joins TRBV4-1 to TRBJ2-1; TRBD2 aligns across 7 bases. The length of the CDR3 is 15 residues. Germline assignment: CDR1 MGHRA and CDR2 YSYEKL. The ends lost 4 bases at V and 5 bases at J; junction bases unmatched: 8. The CDR3 DNA reads as TGCGCCAGCAGCCCAGTCCTGCGGGGGAACAATGAGCAGTTCTTC. Encoded protein: CASSPVLRGNNEQFF.

The chain combines TRBV10-3 with TRBJ2-7, with TRBD1 matching 7 bases. The CDR3 contains 14 residues. The germline V gene has CDR1 ENHRY and CDR2 SYGVKD. J gave up 6 bases and V 5 bases, and 10 bases lay outside the gene matches. The CDR3 is CAISRTGARGEQYF. The CDR3 DNA follows: TGTGCCATCAGTCGTACAGGGGCAAGAGGCGAGCAGTACTTC.

This clonotype appeared many times. The chain uses TRBV10-3 and TRBJ1-2; TRBD1 agrees at 8 bases. Germline assignment: CDR1 ENHRY and CDR2 SYGVKD. The V gene end was trimmed by 6 bases and the J gene end by 2 bases; junction bases not matched to a gene: 5. This CDR3 contains 14 residues. The CDR3 sequence is CAISGQGLNYGYTF. In nucleotides, the CDR3 is TGTGCCATCAGCGGACAGGGTTTAAACTATGGCTACACCTTC.

Ten or more counts support this clonotype. This chain connects TRBV11-2 to TRBJ1-1; no reliable D call. There are 13 residues in the CDR3. The V end was cut by 7 bases, the J end by 5 bases, with 14 bases between. From germline, CDR1 is SGHAT and CDR2 FQNNGV. The CDR3: CASKFNEQTEAFF. CDR3 nucleotides: TGTGCCAGCAAATTTAATGAGCAGACTGAAGCTTTCTTT.

This clonotype has more than one count but fewer than ten. The chain employs TRBV6-5 and TRBJ1-2, with D uncertain. V was shortened by 0 bases and J by 6 bases, with 8 bases between the two germline ends. This CDR3 is built from 13 residues. Germline CDR1 is MNHEY and CDR2 is SVGAGI. CDR3 residues: CASSYSDRDGYTF. The CDR3 DNA sequence: TGTGCCAGCAGTTACTCGGACCGGGATGGCTACACCTTC.

The chain employs TRBV5-1 and TRBJ2-1, with D unclear. The germline gives CDR1 SGHRS, CDR2 YFSETQ. Trimming cost V 8 bases and J 4 bases, with 16 bases left between them. The CDR3 is made up of 14 amino acids. The CDR3 sequence is CASNPSPGYNEQFF. As DNA, the CDR3 is TGCGCCAGTAACCCGAGTCCCGGATACAATGAGCAGTTCTTC.

This clonotype was counted ten times or more. This chain links TRBV20-1 with TRBJ2-7; TRBD2 might be the D (5 bases). Trimming shortened V by 1 base and J by 1 base, and 11 bases separated the two germline ends. Germline lookup yields CDR1 DFQATT and CDR2 SNEGSKA (reference sequence). The CDR3 sequence is 14 residues long. The CDR3 bases are TGCAGTGCTAGAGTTCTTCGCGGGTCCTACGAGCAGTACTTC. This sequence encodes CSARVLRGSYEQYF.

This clonotype was seen repeatedly, ten times or more. The chain joins TRBV12-3 or TRBV12-4 to TRBJ2-3; 10 positions match TRBD2. Trimming took 1 base from V and 4 from J; bases not matched to a gene: 8. The CDR3 spans 17 residues. The CDR3: CASSLEELAGNSDTQYF. The DNA for the CDR3 is TGTGCCAGCAGTTTAGAGGAACTAGCGGGAAACTCAGATACGCAGTATTTT.

The V gene is TRBV20-1, the J gene TRBJ2-3, with 9 bases lining up with TRBD1. With 3 bases clipped from V and 3 bases from J, the junction kept 4 bases outside the gene matches. The CDR3 spans 14 residues. The germline V gene encodes CDR1 DFQATT and CDR2 SNEGSKA (reference sequence). The CDR3 protein is CSAREDRGTDTQYF. CDR3 in DNA: TGCAGTGCTAGGGAGGACAGGGGAACAGATACGCAGTATTTT.

This clonotype was seen at least ten times. The rearrangement joins TRBV12-3 or TRBV12-4 to TRBJ1-5; D is unclear. The length of the CDR3 is 14 residues. Trimming removed 2 bases at V and 4 bases at J, with 9 bases between. CDR3: CASSLWQSNQPQHF. CDR3 sequence (DNA): TGTGCCAGCAGTTTATGGCAGTCAAATCAGCCCCAGCATTTT.

There are many counts of this clonotype. The chain links TRBV20-1 to TRBJ2-5, with D maybe TRBD2 (5 bases). Germline lookup yields CDR1 DFQATT and CDR2 SNEGSKA (reference sequence). CDR3 length equals 14 residues. The V end was cut by 2 bases, the J end by 5 bases, with 15 bases between. The CDR3 here is CSARLIGLAETQYF. In DNA form, the CDR3 reads TGCAGTGCTAGACTTATCGGTTTAGCGGAGACCCAGTACTTC.

This chain uses TRBV12-3 or TRBV12-4 with TRBJ1-5; 9 positions agree with TRBD1. V was clipped by 4 bases and J by 15 bases; unmatched bases: 13. This CDR3 spans 14 amino acids. The chain's CDR3 is CASSSDRGPFVLHF. CDR3 nucleotides: TGTGCCAGCAGTTCGGACAGGGGACCCTTTGTCCTGCATTTT.

The chain carries TRBV24-1 and TRBJ2-5; 8 bases line up with TRBD1. This CDR3 has 14 amino acids. The V gene end was trimmed by 4 bases and the J gene end by 7 bases; junction bases not matched to a gene: 7. CDR1 and CDR2 (germline): KGHDR, SFDVKD. The CDR3 loop reads CATSEGTGPVTQYF. CDR3 DNA sequence: TGTGCCACCAGTGAGGGGACAGGACCTGTGACCCAGTACTTC.

This clonotype was observed at least ten times. The chain joins TRBV20-1 to TRBJ2-3, with 8 bases matching TRBD1. The CDR3 is made up of 14 amino acids. V was pared by 3 bases and J by 4 bases, with 6 bases of the junction left unmatched. Germline V gives CDR1 DFQATT, CDR2 SNEGSKA (reference sequence). The CDR3 loop reads CSASRTGFADTQYF. Written as DNA, the CDR3 is TGCAGTGCTAGCCGGACAGGGTTTGCAGATACGCAGTATTTT.

J is TRBJ2-7 and V is TRBV11-2, with TRBD2 matching over 8 bases. This CDR3 is built from 18 residues. From germline, CDR1 is SGHAT and CDR2 FQNNGV. With V trimmed by 5 bases and J by 0 bases, 15 bases remained unmatched. The CDR3 loop is CASSAVPAGAPSSYEQYF. Here the CDR3 DNA reads TGTGCCAGCAGCGCTGTCCCAGCGGGAGCCCCAAGCTCCTACGAGCAGTACTTC.

The chain carries TRBV4-2 and TRBJ1-5; D possibly corresponds to TRBD1 (5 bases). Germline CDR1 reads LGHNA; CDR2 reads YNFKEQ. Deletions cut 1 base from V and 10 bases from J, with 17 bases between. The CDR3 extends over 15 amino acids. The CDR3 region is CASSQGPQANHPQHF. The CDR3 DNA is TGTGCCAGCAGCCAAGGTCCACAGGCCAACCACCCCCAGCATTTT.

The genes are TRBV14 and TRBJ2-7; 7 bases are a match to TRBD2. CDR3 length equals 15 residues. Germline CDR1 and CDR2: SGHDN and FVKESK. The J segment lost 4 bases and the V segment lost 4 bases, leaving 10 bases of the junction unmatched. CDR3 sequence: CASSRTGGTVYEQYF. The DNA of the CDR3 is TGTGCCAGCAGCCGGACGGGAGGAACTGTTTACGAGCAGTACTTC.

This clonotype appeared a single time. This rearrangement joins TRBV30 to TRBJ2-2; TRBD1 matches 10 bases. This CDR3 has 14 residues. Germline CDR1 is GTSNPN and CDR2 is SVGIG (reference sequence). The V segment lost 5 bases and the J segment 4 bases; nucleotides outside the gene matches: 4. CDR3 amino acids: CAWGRTGGTGELFF. Written as DNA, the CDR3 is TGTGCCTGGGGACGGACAGGGGGCACCGGGGAGCTGTTTTTT.

The chain employs TRBV5-1 and TRBJ2-1, with TRBD1 matching over 9 bases. Trimming cost V 4 bases and J 10 bases; bases outside gene matches: 9. This CDR3 is built from 14 residues. Germline CDR1 and CDR2: SGHRS and YFSETQ. CDR3 residues: CASSRGDRAGEQFF. The CDR3 nucleotides read TGCGCCAGCAGCCGGGGGGACAGGGCTGGGGAGCAGTTCTTC.

This clonotype was detected only a few times. The rearrangement links TRBV6-2 or TRBV6-3 to TRBJ2-2; the D gene is possibly TRBD1 (6 bases). This CDR3 contains 15 residues. Trimming cost V 8 bases and J 1 base, with 14 bases left between them. Germline values: CDR1 MNHEY, CDR2 SVGEGT. CDR3 bases: TGTGCCAGCTCTACTCCGGGACAGAACACCGGGGAGCTGTTTTTT. Translated: CASSTPGQNTGELFF.

J is TRBJ2-7 and V is TRBV12-3 or TRBV12-4, with 8 bases identical to TRBD1. The trim removed 3 bases at V and 0 bases at J, leaving 13 bases unmatched. CDR3 size: 18 residues. CDR3 sequence (DNA): TGTGCCAGCAGTTTCGCGGGCAGGGGGCTTAAACTCTCCTACGAGCAGTACTTC. Its protein is CASSFAGRGLKLSYEQYF.

The chain recombines TRBV29-1 with TRBJ1-2, with a possible D match to TRBD1 (5 bases). The CDR3 is 13 residues long. The V end lost 5 bases, the J end lost 8 bases, and 18 bases lay between the germline ends. The V gene's germline CDR1 is SQVTM and CDR2 ANQGSEA. CDR3 DNA: TGCAGCGTTTTGGGGGTTTGGGGAGAAGGCTACACCTTC. It codes for CSVLGVWGEGYTF.